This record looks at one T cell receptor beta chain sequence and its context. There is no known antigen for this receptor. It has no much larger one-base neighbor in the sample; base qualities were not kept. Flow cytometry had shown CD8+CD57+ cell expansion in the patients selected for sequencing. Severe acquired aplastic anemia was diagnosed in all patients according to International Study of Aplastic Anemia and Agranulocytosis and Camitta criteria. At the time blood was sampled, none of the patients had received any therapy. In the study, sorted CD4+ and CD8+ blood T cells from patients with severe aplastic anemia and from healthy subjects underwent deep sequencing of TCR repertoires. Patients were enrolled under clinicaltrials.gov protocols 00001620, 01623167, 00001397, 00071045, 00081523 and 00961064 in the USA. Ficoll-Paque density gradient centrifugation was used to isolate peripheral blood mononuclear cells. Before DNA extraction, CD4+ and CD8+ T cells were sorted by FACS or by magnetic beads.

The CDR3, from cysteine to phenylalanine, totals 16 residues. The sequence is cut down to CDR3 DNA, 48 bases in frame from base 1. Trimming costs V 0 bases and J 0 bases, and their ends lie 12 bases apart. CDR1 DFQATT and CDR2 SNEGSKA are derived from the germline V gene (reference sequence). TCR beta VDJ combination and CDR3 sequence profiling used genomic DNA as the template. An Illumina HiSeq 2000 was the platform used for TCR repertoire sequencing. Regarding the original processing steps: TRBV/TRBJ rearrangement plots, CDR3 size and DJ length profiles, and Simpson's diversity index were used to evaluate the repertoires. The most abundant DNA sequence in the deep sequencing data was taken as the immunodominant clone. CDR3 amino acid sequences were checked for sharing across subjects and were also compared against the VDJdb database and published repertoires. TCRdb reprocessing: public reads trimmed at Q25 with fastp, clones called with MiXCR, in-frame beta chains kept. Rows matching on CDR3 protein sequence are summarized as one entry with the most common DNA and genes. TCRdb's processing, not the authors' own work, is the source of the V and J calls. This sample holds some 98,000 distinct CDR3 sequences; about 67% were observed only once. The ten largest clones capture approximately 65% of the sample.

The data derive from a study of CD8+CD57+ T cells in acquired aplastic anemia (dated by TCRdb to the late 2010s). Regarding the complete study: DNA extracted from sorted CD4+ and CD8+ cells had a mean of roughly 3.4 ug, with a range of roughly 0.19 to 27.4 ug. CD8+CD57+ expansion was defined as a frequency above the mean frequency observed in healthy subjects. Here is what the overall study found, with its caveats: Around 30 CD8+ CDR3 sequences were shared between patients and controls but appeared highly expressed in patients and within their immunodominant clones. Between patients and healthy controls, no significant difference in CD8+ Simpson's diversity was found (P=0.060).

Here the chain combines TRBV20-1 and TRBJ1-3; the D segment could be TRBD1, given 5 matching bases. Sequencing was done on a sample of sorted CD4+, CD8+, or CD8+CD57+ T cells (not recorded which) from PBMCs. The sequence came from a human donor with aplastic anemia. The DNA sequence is TGCAGTGCTAGAGATATGACAGCAAACTCTGGAAACACCATATATTTT. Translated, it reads CSARDMTANSGNTIYF.